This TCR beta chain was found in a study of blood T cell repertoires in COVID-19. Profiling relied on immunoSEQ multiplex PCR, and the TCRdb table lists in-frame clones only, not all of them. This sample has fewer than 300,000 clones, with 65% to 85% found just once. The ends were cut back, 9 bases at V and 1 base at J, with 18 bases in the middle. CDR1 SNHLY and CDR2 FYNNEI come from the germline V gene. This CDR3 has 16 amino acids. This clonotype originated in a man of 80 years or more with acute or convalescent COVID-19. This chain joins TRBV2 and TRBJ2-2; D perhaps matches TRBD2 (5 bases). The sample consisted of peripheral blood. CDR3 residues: CARRTGRTENTGELFF. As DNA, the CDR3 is TGTGCCAGGAGGACTGGACGAACTGAGAACACCGGGGAGCTGTTTTTT.